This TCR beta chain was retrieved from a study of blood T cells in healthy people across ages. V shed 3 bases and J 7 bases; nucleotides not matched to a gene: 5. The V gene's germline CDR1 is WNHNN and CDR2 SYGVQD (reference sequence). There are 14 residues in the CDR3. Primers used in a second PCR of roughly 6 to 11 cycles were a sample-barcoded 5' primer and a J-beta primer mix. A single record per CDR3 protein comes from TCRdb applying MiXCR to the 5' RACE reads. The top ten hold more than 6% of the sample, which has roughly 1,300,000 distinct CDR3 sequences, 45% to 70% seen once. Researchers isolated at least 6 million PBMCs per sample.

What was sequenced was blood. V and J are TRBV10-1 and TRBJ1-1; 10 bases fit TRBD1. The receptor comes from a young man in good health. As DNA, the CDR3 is TGCGCCAGCAGTGACTGGGACAGGGGTGGTGAAGCTTTCTTT. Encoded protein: CASSDWDRGGEAFF.